This TCR beta chain was captured by sequencing in a study of identical twins. This clonotype has more than one count but fewer than ten. CDR1 SEHNR and CDR2 FQNEAQ come from the germline V gene (reference sequence). The CDR3 is 14 residues long. Trimming pared 2 bases from V and 0 bases from J, leaving 8 bases between. TCRdb called the 5' RACE reads again in MiXCR, with one record for every CDR3 protein. The data show hundreds of thousands of distinct CDR3 sequences, with around 22% seen just once and 0.48% held by the top ten. This sample also appeared in a second study, on yellow fever vaccine responses in identical twins.

The V call is TRBV7-9, the J call TRBJ2-7; D remains ambiguous. The sample was CD4+ T cells sorted from blood. This receptor was taken from a woman younger than 30 in good health. The CDR3 coding sequence is TGTGCCAGCAGCTTAATCCCCCCCTCCTACGAGCAGTACTTC. This codes for CASSLIPPSYEQYF.